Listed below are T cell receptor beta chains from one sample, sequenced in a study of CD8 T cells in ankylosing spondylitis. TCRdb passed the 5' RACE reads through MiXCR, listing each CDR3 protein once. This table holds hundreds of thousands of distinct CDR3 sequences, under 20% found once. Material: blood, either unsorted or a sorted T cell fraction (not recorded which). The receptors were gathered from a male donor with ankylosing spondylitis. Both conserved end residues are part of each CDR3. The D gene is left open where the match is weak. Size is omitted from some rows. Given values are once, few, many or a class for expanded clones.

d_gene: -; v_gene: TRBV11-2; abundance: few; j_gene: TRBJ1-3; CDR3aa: CASSIGLAGNTIYF; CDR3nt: TGTGCCAGCAGTATCGGGCTTGCAGGAAACACCATATATTTT
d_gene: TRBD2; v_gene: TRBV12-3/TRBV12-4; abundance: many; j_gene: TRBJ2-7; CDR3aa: CASTRGESYEQYF; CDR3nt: TGTGCCAGCACCCGGGGGGAGTCCTACGAGCAGTACTTC
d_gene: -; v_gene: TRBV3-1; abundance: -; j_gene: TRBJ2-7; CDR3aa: CASSQDGYEQYF; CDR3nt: TGTGCCAGCAGCCAAGATGGCTACGAGCAGTACTTC
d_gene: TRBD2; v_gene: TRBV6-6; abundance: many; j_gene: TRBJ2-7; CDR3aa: CASSIAGGGEQYF; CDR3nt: TGTGCCAGCTCCATAGCGGGAGGGGGCGAGCAGTACTTC
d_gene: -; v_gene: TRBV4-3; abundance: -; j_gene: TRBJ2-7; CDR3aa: CASSQDGWGQTYEQYF; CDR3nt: TGCGCCAGCAGCCAAGATGGGTGGGGTCAGACCTACGAGCAGTACTTC
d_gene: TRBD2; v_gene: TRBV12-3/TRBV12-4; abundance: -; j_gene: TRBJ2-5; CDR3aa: CASSRLAGDAETQYF; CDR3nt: TGTGCCAGCAGCAGACTAGCGGGAGATGCGGAGACCCAGTACTTC
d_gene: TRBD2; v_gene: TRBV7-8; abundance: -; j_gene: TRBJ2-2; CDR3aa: CASSLELAIGELFF; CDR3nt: TGTGCCAGCAGCTTAGAACTAGCGATCGGGGAGCTGTTTTTT
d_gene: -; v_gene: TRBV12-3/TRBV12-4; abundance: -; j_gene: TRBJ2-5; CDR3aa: CASSYSGGRETQYF; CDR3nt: TGTGCCAGCAGTTATAGTGGGGGCAGAGAGACCCAGTACTTC
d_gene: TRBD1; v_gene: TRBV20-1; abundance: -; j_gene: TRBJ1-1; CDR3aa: CSGGQGARTEAFF; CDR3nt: TGCAGTGGCGGACAGGGGGCGCGGACTGAAGCTTTCTTT
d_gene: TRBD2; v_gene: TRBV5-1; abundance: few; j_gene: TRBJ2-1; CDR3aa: CASSVTSGTYNEQFF; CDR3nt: TGCGCCAGCAGTGTGACTAGCGGGACCTACAATGAGCAGTTCTTC
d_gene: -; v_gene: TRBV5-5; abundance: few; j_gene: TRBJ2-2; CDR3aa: CASTQNLVQTGELFF; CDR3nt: TGTGCCAGCACCCAGAACCTCGTGCAGACCGGGGAGCTGTTTTTT
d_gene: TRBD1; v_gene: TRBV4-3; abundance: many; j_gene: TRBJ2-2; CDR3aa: CASSPGQVNTGELFF; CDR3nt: TGCGCCAGCAGCCCGGGACAGGTTAACACCGGGGAGCTGTTTTTT
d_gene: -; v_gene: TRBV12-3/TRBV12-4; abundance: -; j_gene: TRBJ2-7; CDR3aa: CASTPGNYEQYF; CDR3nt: TGTGCCAGCACGCCTGGGAACTACGAGCAGTACTTC
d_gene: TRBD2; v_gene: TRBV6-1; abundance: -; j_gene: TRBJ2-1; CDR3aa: CASSQRLAGNNEQFF; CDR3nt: TGTGCCAGCAGCCAAAGACTAGCGGGGAACAATGAGCAGTTCTTC
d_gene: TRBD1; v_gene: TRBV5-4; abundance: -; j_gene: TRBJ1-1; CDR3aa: CASSRDRDPSAFF; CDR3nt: TGTGCCAGCAGCCGAGACAGGGATCCGTCAGCTTTCTTT
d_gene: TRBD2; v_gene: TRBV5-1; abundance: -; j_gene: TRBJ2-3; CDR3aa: CASSRTSGRDTQYF; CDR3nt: TGCGCCAGCAGCCGGACTAGCGGGAGAGATACGCAGTATTTT
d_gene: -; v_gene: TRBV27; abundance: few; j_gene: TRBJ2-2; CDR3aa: CASTTRARLVAETGELFF; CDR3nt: TGTGCCAGCACCACTAGGGCTCGACTAGTGGCCGAAACCGGGGAGCTGTTTTTT
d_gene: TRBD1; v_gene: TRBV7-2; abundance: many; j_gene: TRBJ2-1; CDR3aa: CASRLDRGSYNEQFF; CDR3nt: TGTGCCAGTAGACTGGACAGGGGGTCCTACAATGAGCAGTTCTTC
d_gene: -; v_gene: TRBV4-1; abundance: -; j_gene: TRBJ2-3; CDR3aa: CASSQDGRPPDTQYF; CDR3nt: TGCGCCAGCAGCCAAGATGGCAGACCCCCGGATACGCAGTATTTT
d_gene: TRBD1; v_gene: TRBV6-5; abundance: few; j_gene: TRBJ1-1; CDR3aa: CASSYQGQAAEAFF; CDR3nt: TGTGCCAGCAGTTACCAAGGACAGGCCGCTGAAGCTTTCTTT
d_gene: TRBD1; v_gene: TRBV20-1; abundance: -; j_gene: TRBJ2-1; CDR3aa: CSANRAGGKDEQFF; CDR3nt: TGCAGTGCCAACCGGGCAGGGGGTAAGGATGAGCAGTTCTTC
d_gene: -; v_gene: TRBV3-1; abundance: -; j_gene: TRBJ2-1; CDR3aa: CASSQRINEQFF; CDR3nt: TGTGCCAGCAGCCAACGGATTAATGAGCAGTTCTTC
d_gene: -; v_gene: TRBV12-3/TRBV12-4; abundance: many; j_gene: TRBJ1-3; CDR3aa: CASSRESSGNTIYF; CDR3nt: TGTGCCAGCAGTAGAGAGAGCTCTGGAAACACCATATATTTT
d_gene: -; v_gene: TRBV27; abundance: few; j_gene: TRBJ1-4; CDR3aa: CASSPRASTNEKLFF; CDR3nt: TGTGCCAGCAGTCCCCGGGCAAGTACGAATGAAAAACTGTTTTTT
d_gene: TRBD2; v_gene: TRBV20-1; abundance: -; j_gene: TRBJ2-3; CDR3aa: CSALTGGLAGARRGQYF; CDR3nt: TGCAGTGCCCTAACCGGAGGGCTAGCGGGGGCTCGCCGCGGGCAGTATTTT
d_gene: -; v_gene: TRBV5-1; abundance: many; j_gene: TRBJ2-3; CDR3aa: CASSLEGTASRGTQYF; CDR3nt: TGCGCCAGCAGCTTGGAGGGGACAGCCTCGCGGGGTACGCAGTATTTT
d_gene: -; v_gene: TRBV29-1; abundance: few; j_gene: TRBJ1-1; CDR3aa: CSVLAGKAFF; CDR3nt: TGCAGCGTCTTGGCCGGCAAGGCTTTCTTT